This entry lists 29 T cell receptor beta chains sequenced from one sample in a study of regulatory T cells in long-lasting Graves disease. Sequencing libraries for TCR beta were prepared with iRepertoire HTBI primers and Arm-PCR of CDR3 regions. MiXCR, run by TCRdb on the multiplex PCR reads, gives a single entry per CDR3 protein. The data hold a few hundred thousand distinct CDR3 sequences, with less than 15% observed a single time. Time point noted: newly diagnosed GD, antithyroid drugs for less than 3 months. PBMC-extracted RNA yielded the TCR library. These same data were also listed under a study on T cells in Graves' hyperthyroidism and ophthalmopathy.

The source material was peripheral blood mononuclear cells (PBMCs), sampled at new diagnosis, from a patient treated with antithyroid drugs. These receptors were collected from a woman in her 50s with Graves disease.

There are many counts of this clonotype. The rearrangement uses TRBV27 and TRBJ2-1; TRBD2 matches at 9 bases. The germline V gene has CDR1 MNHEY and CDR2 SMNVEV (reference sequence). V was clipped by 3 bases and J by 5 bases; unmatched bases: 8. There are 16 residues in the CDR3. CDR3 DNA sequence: TGTGCCAGCAGTTTCCTCAGGCGGGAGGGAAACAATGAGCAGTTCTTC. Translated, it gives CASSFLRREGNNEQFF.

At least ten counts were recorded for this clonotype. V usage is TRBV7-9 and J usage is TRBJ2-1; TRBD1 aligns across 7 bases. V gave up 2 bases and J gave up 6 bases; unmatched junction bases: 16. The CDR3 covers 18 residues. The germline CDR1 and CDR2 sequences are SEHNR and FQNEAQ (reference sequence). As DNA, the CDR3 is TGTGCCAGCAGCTTATTGTCCAATCCCGGGACAGATGGCAATGAGCAGTTCTTC. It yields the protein CASSLLSNPGTDGNEQFF.

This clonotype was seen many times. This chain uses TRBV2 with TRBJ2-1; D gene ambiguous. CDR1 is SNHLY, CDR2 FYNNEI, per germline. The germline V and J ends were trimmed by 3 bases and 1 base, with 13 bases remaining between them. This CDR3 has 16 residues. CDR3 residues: CASSDLPGMSYNEQFF. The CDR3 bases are TGTGCCAGCAGTGATCTTCCAGGAATGTCCTACAATGAGCAGTTCTTC.

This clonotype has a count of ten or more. The CDR3 region has the DNA TGTGCCAGCCTCGACGACTTGAGGGAAGCTTTCTTT. Protein sequence: CASLDDLREAFF. V gene TRBV6-1 combines with J gene TRBJ1-1; the D is unclear. Germline V gives CDR1 MNHNS, CDR2 SASEGT. The CDR3 length is 12 residues. The ends were cut back, 8 bases at V and 8 bases at J, with 15 bases in the middle.

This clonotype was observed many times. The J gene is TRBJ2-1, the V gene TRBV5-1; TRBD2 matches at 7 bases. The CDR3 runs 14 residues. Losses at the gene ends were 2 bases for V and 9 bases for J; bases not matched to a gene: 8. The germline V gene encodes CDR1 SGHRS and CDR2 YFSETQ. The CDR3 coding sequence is TGCGCCAGCAGCTTCCTGGACGGGGAGGGTGAGCAGTTCTTC. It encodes CASSFLDGEGEQFF.

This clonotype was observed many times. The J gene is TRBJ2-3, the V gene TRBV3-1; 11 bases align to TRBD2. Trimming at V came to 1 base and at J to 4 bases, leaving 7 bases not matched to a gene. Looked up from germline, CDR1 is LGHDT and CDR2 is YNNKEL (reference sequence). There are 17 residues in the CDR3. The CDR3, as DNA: TGTGCCAGCAGCCAAGGGCTCCTAGCGGGAGGCGCAGATACGCAGTATTTT. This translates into CASSQGLLAGGADTQYF.

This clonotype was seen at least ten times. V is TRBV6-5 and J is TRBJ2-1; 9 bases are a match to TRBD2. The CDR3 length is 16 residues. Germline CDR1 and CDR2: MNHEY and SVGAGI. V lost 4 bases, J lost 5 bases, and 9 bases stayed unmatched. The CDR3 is CASSSPEIAGDNEQFF. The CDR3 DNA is TGTGCCAGCAGTTCCCCTGAGATAGCGGGGGACAATGAGCAGTTCTTC.

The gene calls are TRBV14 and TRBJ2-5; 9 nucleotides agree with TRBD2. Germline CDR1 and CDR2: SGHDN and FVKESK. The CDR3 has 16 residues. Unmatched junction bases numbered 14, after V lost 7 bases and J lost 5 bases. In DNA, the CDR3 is TGTGCCAGCACCGCCGGGACTAGCATGAGGGTCGAGACCCAGTACTTC. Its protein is CASTAGTSMRVETQYF.

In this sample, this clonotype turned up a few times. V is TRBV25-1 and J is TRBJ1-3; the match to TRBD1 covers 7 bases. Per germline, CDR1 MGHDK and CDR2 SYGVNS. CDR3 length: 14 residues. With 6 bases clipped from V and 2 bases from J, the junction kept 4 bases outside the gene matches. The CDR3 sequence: CASSVQGTGNTIYF. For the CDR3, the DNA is TGTGCCAGCAGCGTACAGGGGACTGGAAACACCATATATTTT.

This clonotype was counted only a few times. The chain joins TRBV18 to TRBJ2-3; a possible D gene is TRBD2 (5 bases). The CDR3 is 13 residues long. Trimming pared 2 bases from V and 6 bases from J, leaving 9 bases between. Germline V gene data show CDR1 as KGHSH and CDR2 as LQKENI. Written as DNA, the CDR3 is TGTGCCAGCTCACCATCGTCTAGCGATACGCAGTATTTT. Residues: CASSPSSSDTQYF.

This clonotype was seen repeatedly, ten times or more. The CDR3 DNA reads as TGTGCCAGCAGTTTTTTATACTCCTACAATGAGCAGTTCTTC. This gives the protein CASSFLYSYNEQFF. V and J are TRBV28 and TRBJ2-1; D is unclear. V shed 3 bases and J shed 0 bases, with 6 bases lying between them. The CDR3 extends over 14 amino acids. Per the germline V gene, CDR1 is MDHEN and CDR2 is SYDVKM.

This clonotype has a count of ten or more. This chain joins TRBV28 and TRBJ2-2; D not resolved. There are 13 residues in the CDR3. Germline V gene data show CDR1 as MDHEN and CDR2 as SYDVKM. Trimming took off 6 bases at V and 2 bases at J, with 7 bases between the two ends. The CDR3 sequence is CASRPKNTGELFF. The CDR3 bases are TGTGCCAGCAGACCCAAAAACACCGGGGAGCTGTTTTTT.

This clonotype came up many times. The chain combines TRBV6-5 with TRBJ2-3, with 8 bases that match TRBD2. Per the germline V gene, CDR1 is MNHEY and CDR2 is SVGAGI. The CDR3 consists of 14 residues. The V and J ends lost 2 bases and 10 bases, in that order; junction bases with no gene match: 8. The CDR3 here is CASSYDGGGSPQYF. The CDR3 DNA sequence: TGTGCCAGCAGTTACGACGGGGGGGGCAGTCCGCAGTATTTT.

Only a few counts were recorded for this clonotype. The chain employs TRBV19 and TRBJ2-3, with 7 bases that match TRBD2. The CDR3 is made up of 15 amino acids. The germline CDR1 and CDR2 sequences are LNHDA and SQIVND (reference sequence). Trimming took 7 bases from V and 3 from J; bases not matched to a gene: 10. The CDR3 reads CASNERDTQTDTQYF. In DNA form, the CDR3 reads TGTGCCAGTAACGAGCGGGATACTCAGACAGATACGCAGTATTTT.

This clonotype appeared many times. The CDR3, as DNA: TGTGCCAGCGGGACTTTTGGGGGGCAGGTTAATGAAAAACTGTTTTTT. Translating it yields CASGTFGGQVNEKLFF. The V call is TRBV27, the J call TRBJ1-4, with D possibly matching TRBD1 (6 bases). V dropped 8 bases and J dropped 4 bases, with 20 bases sitting between them. This CDR3 contains 16 residues. In germline, CDR1 is MNHEY, CDR2 SMNVEV (reference sequence).

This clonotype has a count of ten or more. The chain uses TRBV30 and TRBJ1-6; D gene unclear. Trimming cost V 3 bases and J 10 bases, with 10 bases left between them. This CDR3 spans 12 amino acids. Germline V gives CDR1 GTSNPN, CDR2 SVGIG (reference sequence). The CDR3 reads CAWSRTQSPLHF. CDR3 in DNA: TGTGCCTGGAGCCGAACACAGTCACCCCTCCACTTT.

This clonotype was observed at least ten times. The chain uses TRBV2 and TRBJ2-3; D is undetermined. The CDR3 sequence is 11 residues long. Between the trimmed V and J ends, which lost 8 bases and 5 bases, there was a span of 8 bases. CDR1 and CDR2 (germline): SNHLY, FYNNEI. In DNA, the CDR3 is TGTGCCAGCGGTACCGGAGATACGCAGTATTTT. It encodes CASGTGDTQYF.

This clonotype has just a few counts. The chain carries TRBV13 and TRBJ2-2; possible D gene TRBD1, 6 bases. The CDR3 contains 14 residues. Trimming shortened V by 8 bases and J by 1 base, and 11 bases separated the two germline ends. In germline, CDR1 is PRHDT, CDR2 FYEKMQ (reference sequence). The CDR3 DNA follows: TGTGCCAGCCCCTCGGGACAGAACACCGGGGAGCTGTTTTTT. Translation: CASPSGQNTGELFF.

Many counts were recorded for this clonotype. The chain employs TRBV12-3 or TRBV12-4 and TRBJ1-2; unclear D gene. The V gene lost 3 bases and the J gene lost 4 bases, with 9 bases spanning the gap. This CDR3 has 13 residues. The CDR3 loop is CASSFGRTYGYTF. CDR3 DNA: TGTGCCAGCAGTTTTGGACGGACCTATGGCTACACCTTC.

The CDR3 bases are TGTGCCAGCAGTTGGAACAGGGCCGGGGAGCTGTTTTTT. Protein product: CASSWNRAGELFF. The chain combines TRBV6-9 with TRBJ2-2; possible D gene TRBD1, 6 bases. The germline V gene has CDR1 MNHGY and CDR2 SVAAGI. The CDR3 extends over 13 amino acids. The germline V and J ends were trimmed by 4 bases and 6 bases, with 9 bases remaining between them.

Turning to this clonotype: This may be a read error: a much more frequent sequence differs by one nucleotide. The CDR3 region has the DNA TGTGCCAGCAGGGAGGGACTAGCTCGAGAGACCCAGTACTTC. Amino acid sequence: CASREGLARETQYF. This chain uses TRBV11-2 with TRBJ2-5; 9 bases agree with TRBD2. The germline gives CDR1 SGHAT, CDR2 FQNNGV. The junction had 6 bases not matched to a gene; V was cut back by 6 bases and J by 4 bases. CDR3 size: 14 residues.

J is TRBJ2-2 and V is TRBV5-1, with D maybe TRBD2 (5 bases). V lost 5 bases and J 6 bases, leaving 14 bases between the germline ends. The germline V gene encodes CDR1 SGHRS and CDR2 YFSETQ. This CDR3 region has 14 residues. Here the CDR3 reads CASRFLSGSGELFF. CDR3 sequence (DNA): TGCGCCAGCAGGTTCCTATCGGGATCCGGGGAGCTGTTTTTT. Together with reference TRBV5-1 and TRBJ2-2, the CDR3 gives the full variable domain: KAGVTQTPRYLIKTRGQQVTLSCSPISGHRSVSWYQQTPGQGLQFLFEYFSETQRNKGNFPGRFSGRQFSNSRSEMNVSTLELGDSALYLCASRFLSGSGELFFGEGSRLTVL.

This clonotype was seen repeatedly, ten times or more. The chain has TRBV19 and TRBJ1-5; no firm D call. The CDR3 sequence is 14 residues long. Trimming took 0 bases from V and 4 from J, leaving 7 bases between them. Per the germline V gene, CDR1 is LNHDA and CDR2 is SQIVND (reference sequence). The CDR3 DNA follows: TGTGCCAGTAGTATAGAGGCTGCAAATCAGCCCCAGCATTTT. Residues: CASSIEAANQPQHF.

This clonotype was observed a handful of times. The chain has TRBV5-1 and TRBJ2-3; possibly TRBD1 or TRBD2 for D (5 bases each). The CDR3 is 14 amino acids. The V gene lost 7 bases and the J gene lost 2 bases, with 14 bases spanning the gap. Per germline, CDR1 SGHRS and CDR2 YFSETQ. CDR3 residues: CASAFEGNTDTQYF. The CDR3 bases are TGCGCCAGCGCATTTGAGGGGAACACAGATACGCAGTATTTT.

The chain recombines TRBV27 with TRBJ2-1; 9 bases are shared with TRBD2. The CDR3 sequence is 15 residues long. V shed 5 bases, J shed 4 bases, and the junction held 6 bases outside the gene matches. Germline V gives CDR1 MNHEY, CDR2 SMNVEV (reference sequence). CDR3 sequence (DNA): TGTGCCAGCAGTGACGTAGCGGGAGTGTACAATGAGCAGTTCTTC. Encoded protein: CASSDVAGVYNEQFF.

DNA of the CDR3: TGTGCCAGCAGTCCGTGTCCAGGACGGGACCAGGGATCCCACGAGCAGTACTTC. Protein: CASSPCPGRDQGSHEQYF. This rearrangement joins TRBV25-1 to TRBJ2-7, with D perhaps TRBD1 or TRBD2 (5 bases each). Germline V lookup: CDR1 MGHDK, CDR2 SYGVNS. V lost 5 bases to trimming and J lost 5 bases, with 28 bases between them. The CDR3 has 18 amino acids.

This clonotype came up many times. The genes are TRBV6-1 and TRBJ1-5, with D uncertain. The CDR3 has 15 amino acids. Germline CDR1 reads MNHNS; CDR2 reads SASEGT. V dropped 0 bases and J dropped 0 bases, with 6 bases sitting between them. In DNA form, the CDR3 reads TGTGCCAGCAGTGAAGCTAGAGTTAGCAATCAGCCCCAGCATTTT. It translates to CASSEARVSNQPQHF.

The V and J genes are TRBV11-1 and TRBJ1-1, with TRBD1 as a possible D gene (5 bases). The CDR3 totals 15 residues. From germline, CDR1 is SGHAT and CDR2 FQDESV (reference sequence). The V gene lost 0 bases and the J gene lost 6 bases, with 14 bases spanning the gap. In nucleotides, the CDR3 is TGTGCCAGCAGCTTAGCCCCACAGGATATCCCTGAAGCTTTCTTT. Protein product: CASSLAPQDIPEAFF.

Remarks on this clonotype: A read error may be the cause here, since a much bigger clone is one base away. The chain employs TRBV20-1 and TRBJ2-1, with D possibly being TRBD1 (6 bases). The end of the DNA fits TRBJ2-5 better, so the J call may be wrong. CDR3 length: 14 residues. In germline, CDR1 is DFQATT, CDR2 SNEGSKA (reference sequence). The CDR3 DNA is TGCAGTGCTAGAGAAAGACAGGCCCAAGAGACCCAGTACTTC. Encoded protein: CSARERQAQETQYF.